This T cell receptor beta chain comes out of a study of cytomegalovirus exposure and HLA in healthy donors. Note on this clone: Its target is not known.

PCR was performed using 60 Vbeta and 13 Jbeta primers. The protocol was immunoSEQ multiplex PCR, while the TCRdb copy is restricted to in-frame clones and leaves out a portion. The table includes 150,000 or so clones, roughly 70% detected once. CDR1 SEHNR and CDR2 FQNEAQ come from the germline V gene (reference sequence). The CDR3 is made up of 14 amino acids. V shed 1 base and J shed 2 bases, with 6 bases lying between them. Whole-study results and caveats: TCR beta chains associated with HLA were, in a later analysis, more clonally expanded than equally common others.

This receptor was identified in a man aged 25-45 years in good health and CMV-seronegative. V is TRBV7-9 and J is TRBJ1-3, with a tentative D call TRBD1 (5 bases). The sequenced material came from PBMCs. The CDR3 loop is CASSLGRAGNTIYF. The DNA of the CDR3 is TGTGCCAGCAGCTTAGGCAGGGCTGGAAACACCATATATTTT.